Detailed here is one T cell receptor (beta chain). The data belong to a study of blood T cell repertoires in COVID-19. Study at large: The United States, Italy and Spain supplied acute and convalescent COVID-19 samples. T cells, B-cell-depleted T cells, or PBMCs provided the cDNA or gDNA that served as material.

In the original analysis: It was from reference gene primer amplification that nucleated cell counts were estimated. This table comes from immunoSEQ multiplex PCR, and its TCRdb copy is limited to in-frame clones, with some not included. The V and J calls and clone size are taken from that table; D and trimming were inferred from the DNA. The sample lists about 160,000 clones; about four fifths were seen once. Per the germline V gene, CDR1 is MGHRA and CDR2 is YSYEKL. Trimming removed 4 bases from V and 7 bases from J, with 20 bases in between. The CDR3 extends over 17 amino acids. The gene calls are TRBV4-1 and TRBJ1-6; D is perhaps TRBD1 (5 bases). Sequencing input: peripheral blood. This clonotype was obtained from a man in his 70s with acute or convalescent COVID-19. The CDR3 loop reads CASSLSGGSSWNSPLHF. The CDR3 DNA is TGCGCCAGCAGCCTCTCGGGGGGGTCCTCGTGGAATTCACCCCTCCACTTT.